The 19 T cell receptor beta chains in this list originate from one sample, sequenced in a study of blood T cell repertoires in COVID-19. The assay was immunoSEQ multiplex PCR, and TCRdb's table has in-frame clones only and misses some. In the table there are some 250,000 clones, approximately 85% of which are singletons. The specimen was peripheral blood. These receptor sequences come from a woman younger than 45 with acute or convalescent COVID-19.

The genes are TRBV30 and TRBJ1-1; D perhaps matches TRBD1 (5 bases). CDR1 is GTSNPN, CDR2 SVGIG, per germline (reference sequence). The CDR3 has 11 residues. Trimming removed 4 bases from V and 10 bases from J, with 13 bases in between. The CDR3, as DNA: TGTGCCTGGATCAAGGGACTGGGAGCTTTCTTT. Translation gives CAWIKGLGAFF.

The rearrangement uses TRBV18 and TRBJ2-7; the match to TRBD2 covers 12 bases. Trimming took 0 bases from V and 4 from J; bases not matched to a gene: 10. Germline V lookup: CDR1 KGHSH, CDR2 LQKENI. This CDR3 is 18 amino acids long. CDR3 loop: CASSPPFTRTSGTYEQYF. For the CDR3, the DNA is TGTGCCAGCTCACCACCGTTCACCAGGACTAGCGGGACTTACGAGCAGTACTTC.

J is TRBJ2-7 and V is TRBV6-2 or TRBV6-3; 10 positions agree with TRBD2. The CDR3 is 17 residues long. V lost 6 bases and J lost 1; bases outside the gene matches: 12. The germline gives CDR1 MNHEY, CDR2 SVGEGT. The CDR3 DNA follows: TGTGCCAGCAGCTCCCACGAGGGACTAGCGCATTCCTACGAGCAGTACTTC. Translating gives CASSSHEGLAHSYEQYF.

This clone was detected only once. The chain joins TRBV12-3 or TRBV12-4 to TRBJ1-1; maybe TRBD1 (5 bases). The CDR3 has 13 amino acids. V lost 2 bases to trimming and J lost 4 bases, with 8 bases between them. CDR3 DNA: TGTGCCAGCAGTTTATGGGGGGGCACTGAAGCTTTCTTT. This codes for CASSLWGGTEAFF.

The chain employs TRBV7-9 and TRBJ1-2; D unclear. Trimming cost V 0 bases and J 6 bases, with 17 bases left between them. The CDR3 consists of 16 residues. In germline, CDR1 is SEHNR, CDR2 FQNEAQ (reference sequence). CDR3 coding DNA: TGTGCCAGCAGCTTAGCGGGTCCGCGGCAGATTGATGGCTACACCTTC. Translated, it gives CASSLAGPRQIDGYTF.

The chain carries TRBV6-5 and TRBJ1-4; TRBD1 might be the D (6 bases). This CDR3 is built from 15 residues. V gave up 0 bases and J gave up 8 bases, with 13 bases separating them. CDR1 and CDR2 from the germline V gene are MNHEY and SVGAGI. As DNA, the CDR3 is TGTGCCAGCAGTTACTCGAACAGGGTTGGCGAAAAACTGTTTTTT. Its protein is CASSYSNRVGEKLFF.

The sample holds a few counts of this clone. V is TRBV7-9 and J is TRBJ2-4, with 10 positions matching TRBD1. This CDR3 spans 14 amino acids. Trimming took 4 bases from V and 8 from J; bases not matched to a gene: 5. In germline, CDR1 is SEHNR, CDR2 FQNEAQ (reference sequence). The CDR3 spells CASSSGQGKDIQYF. The DNA of the CDR3 is TGTGCCAGCAGCTCGGGACAGGGGAAGGACATTCAGTACTTC.

The V gene is TRBV19, the J gene TRBJ2-1; no firm D call. V was shortened by 4 bases and J by 0 bases, with 16 bases between the two germline ends. The germline CDR1 and CDR2 sequences are LNHDA and SQIVND (reference sequence). The CDR3 sequence is 17 residues long. As DNA, the CDR3 is TGTGCCAGTAGTACCCCCCCTGCGGATAGCTCCTACAATGAGCAGTTCTTC. The encoded protein is CASSTPPADSSYNEQFF. Full variable domain (outside the CDR3, taken from reference TRBV19 and TRBJ2-1): DGGITQSPKYLFRKEGQNVTLSCEQNLNHDAMYWYRQDPGQGLRLIYYSQIVNDFQKGDIAEGYSVSREKKESFPLTVTSAQKNPTAFYLCASSTPPADSSYNEQFFGPGTRLTVL.

The chain employs TRBV7-9 and TRBJ2-1; 12 positions match TRBD1. The CDR3 covers 16 residues. CDR1 and CDR2 from the germline V gene are SEHNR and FQNEAQ (reference sequence). V gave up 0 bases and J gave up 6 bases; unmatched junction bases: 3. CDR3 sequence (DNA): TGTGCCAGCAGCTTAGCCGGGACAGGGGGCTCCAATGAGCAGTTCTTC. This sequence encodes CASSLAGTGGSNEQFF.

The chain carries TRBV29-1 and TRBJ2-1, with TRBD2 as a possible D gene (7 bases). The V gene lost 4 bases and the J gene lost 0 bases, with 19 bases spanning the gap. Germline CDR1 reads SQVTM; CDR2 reads ANQGSEA. The CDR3 is made up of 17 amino acids. The CDR3 DNA reads TGCAGCGTTGCCGGGGGGCCCTCAAAGAGCTCCTACAATGAGCAGTTCTTC. Protein product: CSVAGGPSKSSYNEQFF.

J is TRBJ2-5 and V is TRBV29-1; the D gene is possibly TRBD2 (6 bases). CDR1 SQVTM and CDR2 ANQGSEA come from the germline V gene. Trimming left V 0 bases short and J 2 bases short, with 19 bases between. The CDR3 is 17 amino acids. As DNA, the CDR3 is TGCAGCGTTGAAGATTTCAATTCTGGCGCGGGACAAGAGACCCAGTACTTC. Translating gives CSVEDFNSGAGQETQYF.

This clone was found a few times. This sequence joins TRBV10-3 and TRBJ1-3; D uncertain. CDR3 length equals 11 residues. The germline V and J ends were trimmed by 10 bases and 4 bases, with 8 bases remaining between them. Germline V gives CDR1 ENHRY, CDR2 SYGVKD. The DNA for the CDR3 is TGTGCCACTAGCCGGGGAAACACCATATATTTT. The encoded protein is CATSRGNTIYF.

The chain is built from TRBV2 and TRBJ1-1, with a possible D match to TRBD1 (6 bases). This CDR3 spans 11 amino acids. Germline V gene lookup returns CDR1 SNHLY and CDR2 FYNNEI. Trimming stripped 4 bases from V and 8 bases from J, with 8 bases between. The CDR3: CASSVDREAFF. CDR3 bases: TGTGCCAGCAGTGTTGACAGGGAAGCTTTCTTT. Looking up the rest from reference TRBV2 and TRBJ1-1 gives the full variable domain: EPEVTQTPSHQVTQMGQEVILRCVPISNHLYFYWYRQILGQKVEFLVSFYNNEISEKSEIFDDQFSVERPDGSNFTLKIRSTKLEDSAMYFCASSVDREAFFGQGTRLTVV.

This clone is a singleton in its sample. V is TRBV3-1 (or the pseudogene TRBV3-2) and J is TRBJ1-2, with TRBD1 identical over 8 bases. Trimming took 4 bases from V and 1 from J; bases not matched to a gene: 2. This CDR3 contains 14 residues. CDR1 LGHDT and CDR2 YNNKEL come from the germline V gene (reference sequence). This chain's CDR3 is CASSRGQGNYGYTF. CDR3 sequence (DNA): TGTGCCAGCAGCCGCGGACAGGGTAACTATGGCTACACCTTC.

The chain links TRBV4-2 to TRBJ2-7, with D possibly being TRBD2 (6 bases). The CDR3 loop spans 17 amino acids. The germline gives CDR1 LGHNA, CDR2 YNFKEQ. V gave up 2 bases and J gave up 1 base, with 18 bases separating them. CDR3 loop: CASSQRNGGIKSYEQYF. The CDR3 DNA is TGTGCCAGCAGCCAACGTAACGGAGGGATCAAATCCTACGAGCAGTACTTC.

The J gene is TRBJ2-2, the V gene TRBV19, with no clear D. CDR3 length equals 13 residues. V was trimmed by 3 bases and J by 4 bases, leaving 6 bases between them. Looked up from germline, CDR1 is LNHDA and CDR2 is SQIVND (reference sequence). The CDR3 spells CASSIEFTGELFF. CDR3 nucleotide sequence: TGTGCCAGTAGTATTGAGTTCACCGGGGAGCTGTTTTTT.

The gene calls are TRBV6-5 and TRBJ2-5; 7 nucleotides match TRBD1. The CDR3 contains 13 residues. V was clipped by 7 bases and J by 1 base; unmatched bases: 3. CDR1 is MNHEY, CDR2 SVGAGI, per germline. The DNA of the CDR3 is TGTGCCAGCAACAGGGGTACCCAAGAGACCCAGTACTTC. Translation: CASNRGTQETQYF.

The chain employs TRBV7-8 and TRBJ2-7, with TRBD2 matching over 7 bases. Germline assignment: CDR1 SGHVS and CDR2 FQNEAQ. The length of the CDR3 is 14 residues. The ends lost 1 base at V and 3 bases at J; junction bases unmatched: 3. This CDR3 reads CASSLEGRVYEQYF. CDR3 bases: TGTGCCAGCAGCTTAGAAGGGAGGGTCTACGAGCAGTACTTC.

This clone was seen just once. The chain uses TRBV19 and TRBJ1-4, with D tentatively TRBD1 (6 bases). The V end lost 10 bases, the J end lost 4 bases, and 19 bases lay between the germline ends. Germline CDR1 reads LNHDA; CDR2 reads SQIVND (reference sequence). The CDR3 has 15 residues. As DNA, the CDR3 is TGTGCCACCCAACTTATCAGGGGCAGTAATGAAAAACTGTTTTTT. Translated: CATQLIRGSNEKLFF.